This TCR beta chain was sequenced in a study of shared clonotypes between healthy human individuals. Study background: Used for every donor were three CD4 naive, three CD4 memory, two CD8 naive and one CD8 memory plate.

Details on this clone: The antigen remains unidentified.

Study conclusions and caveats: Naive subsets, compared against memory subsets, generally had larger estimated richness values.

The V and J ends lost 4 bases and 2 bases respectively, with 11 bases between them. Germline CDR1 is SGHDN and CDR2 is FVKESK. This CDR3 contains 15 residues. Profiled with immunoSEQ multiplex PCR; TCRdb holds only in-frame clones, not every one. The repertoire includes hundreds of thousands of clones, around 74% of them detected once, and about 1.8% sits in the top ten. The sequencing input was memory CD4+ T cells sorted from blood. Indicated subset: CD45RA-negative fraction. This sequence originates from a woman aged 30 to 39 in good health. This chain uses TRBV14 with TRBJ2-2, with D possibly matching TRBD1 (6 bases). CDR3 loop: CASSPWTVNTGELFF. The CDR3 bases are TGTGCCAGCAGCCCGTGGACAGTCAACACCGGGGAGCTGTTTTTT.